This T cell receptor beta chain originates from a study of beta chain features in type 1 diabetes. Study outcomes and limitations: Type 1 diabetes patients had moderately but significantly shorter TCRB CDR3s in all four CD4+ subsets.

On this clone itself: Its antigen is unknown.

The germline V gene encodes CDR1 SGDLS and CDR2 YYNGEE. The CDR3 consists of 17 residues. The V end lost 3 bases, the J end lost 7 bases, and 22 bases lay between the germline ends. CD4+ naive, central memory, regulatory and stem cell-like memory subsets were isolated by sorting on CD45RO/CCR7/CD25/CD127/CD95/CD27. Every isolated RNA sample was fully reverse transcribed, so sequencing captured expressed TCRB transcripts. Sequenced by immunoSEQ multiplex PCR; TCRdb stores in-frame clones only, minus some. Of about 270,000 clones in the sample, roughly an eighth are singletons; the top ten hold around 0.016%.

This TCR was recovered from a man aged 25 to 45 with type 1 diabetes. Sequencing used naive CD4+ T cells from blood. J is TRBJ2-2 and V is TRBV9; D may be TRBD2 (5 bases). DNA for the CDR3: TGTGCCAGCAGCGGGCTTGTGGATGGGAGAACCTACGGGGAGCTGTTTTTT. Protein sequence: CASSGLVDGRTYGELFF.